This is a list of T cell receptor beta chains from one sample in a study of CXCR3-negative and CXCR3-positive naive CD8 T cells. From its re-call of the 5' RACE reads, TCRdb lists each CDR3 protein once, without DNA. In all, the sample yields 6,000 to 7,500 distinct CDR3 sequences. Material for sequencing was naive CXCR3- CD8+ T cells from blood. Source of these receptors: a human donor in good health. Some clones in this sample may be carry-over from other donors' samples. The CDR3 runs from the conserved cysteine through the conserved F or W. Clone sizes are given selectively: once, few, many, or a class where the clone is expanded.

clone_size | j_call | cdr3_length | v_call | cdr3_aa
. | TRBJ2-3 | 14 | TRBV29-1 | CSVEFSGSTNTQYF
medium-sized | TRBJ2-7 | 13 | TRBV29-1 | CSVGTSGPYEQYF
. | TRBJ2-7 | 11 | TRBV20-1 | CSATSAYEQYF
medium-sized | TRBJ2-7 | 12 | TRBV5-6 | CASSMDSYEQYF
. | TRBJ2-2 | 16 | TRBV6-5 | CASSFDVGLDTGELFF
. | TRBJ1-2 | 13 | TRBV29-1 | CSVDTQGGYGYTF
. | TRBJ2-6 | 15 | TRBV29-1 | CSVEDQGSGANVLTF
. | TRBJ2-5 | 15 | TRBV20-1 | CSATYRDRVRETQYF
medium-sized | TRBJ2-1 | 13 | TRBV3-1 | CASSEDGFNEQFF
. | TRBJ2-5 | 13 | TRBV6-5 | CASSYQKQETQYF
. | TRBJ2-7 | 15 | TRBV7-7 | CASSLQLGSSYEQYF
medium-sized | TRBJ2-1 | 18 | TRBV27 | CASSLSAYNRGSGNEQFF
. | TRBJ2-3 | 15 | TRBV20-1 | CSARDRGISADTQYF
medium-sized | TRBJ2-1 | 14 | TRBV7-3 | CASSPVVGSNEQFF
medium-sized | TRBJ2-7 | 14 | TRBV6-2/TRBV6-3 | CASSYSQGPDEQYF
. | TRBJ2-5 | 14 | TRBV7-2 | CASSWTGGEETQYF
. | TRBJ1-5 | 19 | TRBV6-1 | CASSELGGTTFTVNQPQHF
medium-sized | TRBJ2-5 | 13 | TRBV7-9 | CASSSADQETQYF
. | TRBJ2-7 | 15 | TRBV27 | CASLTGTSISYEQYF
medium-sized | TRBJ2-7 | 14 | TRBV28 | CASSLPRGRYEQYF